Listed below are T cell receptor beta chains from one sample, sequenced in a study of blood T cells in healthy people across ages. TCRdb re-analysed the 5' RACE reads in MiXCR, keeping a single row per CDR3 protein. The sample consists of about 970,000 distinct CDR3 sequences, about 53% of them appearing once. The specimen sequenced was blood. These receptors originate from a woman between 55 and 75 years old in good health. Each CDR3 is given with its conserved first and last residue. Fields, in order: V gene, CDR3 length, D gene, clone size, J gene, CDR3 DNA, CDR3 protein. The D gene is left open where the match is weak. Only some rows state a clone size, as once, few, many or a class for expanded clones.

TRBV13	15	NA	NA	TRBJ2-7	TGTGCCAGCAAGGACGGGCACCTAAAAACCTACGAGCAGTACTTC	CASKDGHLKTYEQYF
TRBV20-1	15	NA	few	TRBJ2-3	TGCAGTGCGGCCCACGGAGGGGGTAGCACAGATACGCAGTATTTT	CSAAHGGGSTDTQYF
TRBV14	13	NA	NA	TRBJ1-2	TGTGCCAGCAGCCAAGATTCCCAGGGGGGCTACACCTTC	CASSQDSQGGYTF
TRBV9	16	TRBD1	NA	TRBJ1-2	TGTGCCAGCAGCGTTCACAGGGGCGGTTACCCGGAGGGCTACACCTTC	CASSVHRGGYPEGYTF
TRBV4-3	14	NA	NA	TRBJ1-4	TGCGCCAGCAGCGCAGTAGGGACAAGGGAAAAACTGTTTTTT	CASSAVGTREKLFF
TRBV28	15	NA	few	TRBJ2-7	TGTGCCAGCAGGGTCGGGGGAGGAGGGACCTACGAGCAGTACTTC	CASRVGGGGTYEQYF
TRBV6-2/TRBV6-3	12	TRBD2	few	TRBJ2-7	TGTGCCGTTAGCGGGAGCTGGTACGAGCAGTACTTC	CAVSGSWYEQYF
TRBV5-1	15	TRBD2	NA	TRBJ2-5	TGCGCCAGCAGCCCACTAGCGGAGGGGCAAGAGACCCAGTACTTC	CASSPLAEGQETQYF
TRBV29-1	17	TRBD2	few	TRBJ2-1	TGCAGCGTTGAAGGGGGTCTGGCGGGAGGAAAGTACAATGAGCAGTTCTTC	CSVEGGLAGGKYNEQFF
TRBV10-3	13	NA	NA	TRBJ2-7	TGTGCCATCAGTGTTGGGCCTTCCTACGAGCAGTACTTC	CAISVGPSYEQYF
TRBV10-3	15	TRBD2	few	TRBJ2-7	TGTGCCATCAGCAAATGGACTAGCGGGAGCTACGAGCAGTACTTC	CAISKWTSGSYEQYF
TRBV7-2	12	NA	few	TRBJ1-1	TGTGCCAGCAGCTTACACGAGATTGAAGCTTTCTTT	CASSLHEIEAFF